This entry concerns a single TCR beta chain. CDR1 is LGHDT, CDR2 YNNKEL, per germline (reference sequence). This CDR3 contains 14 residues. Trimming took 5 bases from V and 6 from J, leaving 13 bases between them. This specimen comes from a study of blood T cell repertoires in COVID-19. Overall study context: Researchers got acute and convalescent COVID-19 samples from the United States, Italy and Spain.

Clones were sequenced by immunoSEQ multiplex PCR, and TCRdb holds only the in-frame ones, with some missing. This table holds 300,000 to 350,000 clones, about 90% found once. Input material: PBMCs or T cells enriched from blood (not recorded which). This TCR was recovered from a man aged 25-45 years who had recovered from COVID-19. The chain links TRBV3-1 (or the pseudogene TRBV3-2) to TRBJ1-4, with D possibly matching TRBD1 (5 bases). DNA for the CDR3: TGTGCCAGCAGCTACGGGGGTTGGGATGAAAAACTGTTTTTT. Its translation: CASSYGGWDEKLFF.